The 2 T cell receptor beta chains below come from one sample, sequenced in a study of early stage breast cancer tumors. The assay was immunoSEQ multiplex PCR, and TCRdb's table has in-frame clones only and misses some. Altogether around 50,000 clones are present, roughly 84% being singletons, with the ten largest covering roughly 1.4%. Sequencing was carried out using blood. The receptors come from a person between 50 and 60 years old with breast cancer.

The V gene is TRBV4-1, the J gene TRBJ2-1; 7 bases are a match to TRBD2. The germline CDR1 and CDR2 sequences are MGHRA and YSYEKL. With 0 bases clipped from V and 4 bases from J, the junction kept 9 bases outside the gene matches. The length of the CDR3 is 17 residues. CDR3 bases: TGCGCCAGCAGCCAAGAAGGGAGGGGAGCGGCATACAATGAGCAGTTCTTC. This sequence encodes CASSQEGRGAAYNEQFF.

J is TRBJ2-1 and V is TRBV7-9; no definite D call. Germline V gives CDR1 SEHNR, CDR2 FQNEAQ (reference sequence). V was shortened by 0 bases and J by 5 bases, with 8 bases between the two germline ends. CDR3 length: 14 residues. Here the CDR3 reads CASSLAQFDNEQFF. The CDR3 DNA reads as TGTGCCAGCAGCTTAGCGCAATTCGACAATGAGCAGTTCTTC.